A selection of T cell receptor beta chains follows, all from one sample in a study of metastatic and nonmetastatic thyroid tumors. TCRdb re-analyzed the PCR reads through MiXCR. The sample shows tens of thousands of clones, under 15% of them seen only once. The sequencing sample was made of tumor tissue. These receptors came from a female donor with papillary thyroid cancer or a benign thyroid nodule (not recorded which). Some clones in this sample may be carry-over from other donors' samples. The CDR3 runs from the conserved cysteine through the conserved F or W. A D gene is named only where the DNA matches it firmly. Clone size is given for some rows only: seen once, a few or many times, or a class if the clone is expanded.

length: 12; D: .; size: many; V: TRBV20-1; J: TRBJ2-7; CDR3: CSARARSYEQYF; DNA: TGCAGTGCTAGGGCCCGCTCCTACGAGCAGTACTTC
length: 14; D: TRBD2; size: once; V: TRBV20-1; J: TRBJ2-1; CDR3: CSAPPSGNYNEQFF; DNA: TGCAGCGCTCCACCTAGCGGAAACTACAATGAGCAGTTCTTC
length: 12; D: TRBD1; size: few; V: TRBV25-1; J: TRBJ1-4; CDR3: CAIRGGAEKLFF; DNA: TGTGCCATCAGGGGGGGGGCTGAAAAACTGTTTTTT
length: 10; D: .; size: many; V: TRBV28; J: TRBJ1-1; CDR3: CASNQGMAFF; DNA: TGTGCCAGCAACCAGGGGATGGCTTTCTTT
length: 12; D: .; size: .; V: TRBV7-6; J: TRBJ2-7; CDR3: CASRRSSYEQYF; DNA: TGTGCCAGTAGGAGGTCAAGCTACGAGCAGTACTTC
length: 15; D: TRBD2; size: many; V: TRBV2; J: TRBJ2-7; CDR3: CASSEASGRSYEQYF; DNA: TGTGCCAGCAGTGAAGCTAGCGGGAGATCCTACGAGCAGTACTTC
length: 16; D: TRBD2; size: many; V: TRBV7-3; J: TRBJ2-1; CDR3: CASSARLAGAYNEQFF; DNA: TGTGCCAGCAGCGCCAGACTAGCGGGAGCCTACAATGAGCAGTTCTTC
length: 14; D: .; size: once; V: TRBV9; J: TRBJ1-1; CDR3: CASSVAPGGTEAFF; DNA: TGTGCCAGCAGCGTAGCCCCCGGCGGAACTGAAGCTTTCTTT
length: 15; D: TRBD2; size: many; V: TRBV20-1; J: TRBJ2-1; CDR3: CSAPRESGRANEQFF; DNA: TGCAGTGCCCCGAGGGAGAGCGGGAGGGCCAATGAGCAGTTCTTC
length: 11; D: .; size: many; V: TRBV2; J: TRBJ2-7; CDR3: CASGQPYEQYF; DNA: TGTGCCAGCGGACAGCCCTACGAGCAGTACTTC
length: 14; D: TRBD2; size: few; V: TRBV6-1; J: TRBJ2-1; CDR3: CASSGDWGEGEQFF; DNA: TGTGCCAGCAGTGGGGACTGGGGGGAGGGGGAGCAGTTCTTC
length: 13; D: .; size: many; V: TRBV12-3/TRBV12-4; J: TRBJ2-7; CDR3: CASTSLGRDEQYF; DNA: TGTGCCAGCACTAGTCTGGGTCGGGACGAGCAGTACTTC
length: 17; D: TRBD2; size: many; V: TRBV5-1; J: TRBJ2-1; CDR3: CASSSAPGTRAYNEQFF; DNA: TGCGCCAGCAGCTCGGCACCCGGGACTAGGGCTTACAATGAGCAGTTCTTC
length: 12; D: .; size: many; V: TRBV30; J: TRBJ1-1; CDR3: CAGLGGRTEAFF; DNA: TGTGCCGGGCTGGGGGGTAGGACTGAAGCTTTCTTT
length: 16; D: .; size: few; V: TRBV10-3; J: TRBJ1-2; CDR3: CAISESSVQPHGGYTF; DNA: TGTGCCATCAGTGAGTCCAGCGTCCAGCCCCACGGTGGCTACACCTTC
length: 13; D: .; size: many; V: TRBV9; J: TRBJ2-7; CDR3: CASSESGTYEQYF; DNA: TGTGCCAGCAGCGAAAGCGGCACCTACGAGCAGTACTTC
length: 14; D: .; size: many; V: TRBV28; J: TRBJ1-2; CDR3: CASIVQGSVYGYTF; DNA: TGTGCCAGCATCGTACAAGGGTCGGTCTATGGCTACACCTTC
length: 15; D: .; size: many; V: TRBV10-3; J: TRBJ1-2; CDR3: CAISVAPDGNYGYTF; DNA: TGTGCCATCAGTGTGGCCCCGGACGGCAACTATGGCTACACCTTC
length: 13; D: .; size: many; V: TRBV7-2; J: TRBJ1-5; CDR3: CASSLIDNQPQHF; DNA: TGTGCCAGCAGCTTAATAGACAATCAGCCCCAGCATTTT
length: 14; D: .; size: many; V: TRBV7-8; J: TRBJ1-1; CDR3: CASSLVGGYTEAFF; DNA: TGTGCCAGCAGCTTAGTGGGGGGCTACACTGAAGCTTTCTTT
length: 13; D: .; size: many; V: TRBV10-3; J: TRBJ1-5; CDR3: CAISESMEQPQHF; DNA: TGTGCCATCAGTGAGTCGATGGAGCAGCCCCAGCATTTT
length: 15; D: TRBD2; size: .; V: TRBV29-1; J: TRBJ2-3; CDR3: CSIRGLAGAPDTQYF; DNA: TGCAGCATACGGGGCCTAGCGGGAGCTCCAGATACGCAGTATTTT
length: 14; D: .; size: many; V: TRBV2; J: TRBJ1-1; CDR3: CASSDGGGNTEAFF; DNA: TGTGCCAGCAGTGATGGGGGTGGGAACACTGAAGCTTTCTTT
length: 15; D: TRBD1; size: many; V: TRBV12-3/TRBV12-4; J: TRBJ2-4; CDR3: CASSTGGPAKNIQYF; DNA: TGTGCCAGCAGTACAGGGGGACCAGCCAAAAACATTCAGTACTTC
length: 13; D: .; size: many; V: TRBV20-1; J: TRBJ1-5; CDR3: CSATDGGGQPQHF; DNA: TGCAGTGCTACCGATGGGGGGGGTCAGCCCCAGCATTTT
length: 14; D: .; size: .; V: TRBV2; J: TRBJ2-7; CDR3: CASSSVTGIYEQYF; DNA: TGTGCCAGCAGCTCCGTGACGGGGATCTACGAGCAGTACTTC
length: 13; D: .; size: many; V: TRBV7-8; J: TRBJ2-7; CDR3: CASSLVRGYEQYF; DNA: TGTGCCAGCAGCTTAGTCAGGGGATACGAGCAGTACTTC
length: 14; D: TRBD1; size: many; V: TRBV10-3; J: TRBJ1-5; CDR3: CAISDGTGGQPQHF; DNA: TGTGCCATCAGTGACGGGACAGGGGGTCAGCCCCAGCATTTT
length: 17; D: TRBD1; size: many; V: TRBV6-1; J: TRBJ2-3; CDR3: CASSEFRQGMVADTQYF; DNA: TGTGCCAGCAGTGAATTTAGACAGGGGATGGTTGCAGATACGCAGTATTTT
length: 13; D: TRBD1; size: many; V: TRBV19; J: TRBJ2-7; CDR3: CASSGQESYEQYF; DNA: TGTGCCAGTAGCGGACAGGAGTCCTACGAGCAGTACTTC
length: 18; D: TRBD2; size: few; V: TRBV6-2/TRBV6-3; J: TRBJ2-7; CDR3: CASRRQTSGFSPEREQYF; DNA: TGTGCCAGCAGAAGACAGACTAGCGGGTTTTCCCCAGAGCGTGAGCAGTACTTC
length: 16; D: TRBD1; size: many; V: TRBV27; J: TRBJ2-7; CDR3: CASSLSRDSFPYEQYF; DNA: TGTGCCAGCAGTTTATCCCGGGACAGCTTCCCCTACGAGCAGTACTTC
length: 12; D: .; size: many; V: TRBV2; J: TRBJ1-1; CDR3: CASGGTNTEAFF; DNA: TGTGCCAGCGGGGGGACGAACACTGAAGCTTTCTTT
length: 15; D: TRBD2; size: many; V: TRBV10-2; J: TRBJ2-7; CDR3: CASSGLAGGPHEQYF; DNA: TGCGCCAGCAGCGGACTAGCGGGAGGGCCCCACGAGCAGTACTTC
length: 14; D: .; size: many; V: TRBV2; J: TRBJ1-1; CDR3: CASSEGALMRAAFF; DNA: TGTGCCAGCAGTGAAGGGGCCCTCATGCGGGCAGCTTTCTTT
length: 14; D: TRBD1; size: many; V: TRBV2; J: TRBJ2-4; CDR3: CASSKQGGENIQYF; DNA: TGTGCCAGCAGTAAACAGGGGGGAGAAAACATTCAGTACTTC
length: 14; D: .; size: many; V: TRBV6-1; J: TRBJ2-5; CDR3: CASSWARGQETQYF; DNA: TGTGCCAGCAGTTGGGCCCGGGGCCAAGAGACCCAGTACTTC
length: 14; D: .; size: many; V: TRBV30; J: TRBJ2-1; CDR3: CAWRELDYYNEQFF; DNA: TGTGCCTGGAGGGAACTGGACTATTACAATGAGCAGTTCTTC